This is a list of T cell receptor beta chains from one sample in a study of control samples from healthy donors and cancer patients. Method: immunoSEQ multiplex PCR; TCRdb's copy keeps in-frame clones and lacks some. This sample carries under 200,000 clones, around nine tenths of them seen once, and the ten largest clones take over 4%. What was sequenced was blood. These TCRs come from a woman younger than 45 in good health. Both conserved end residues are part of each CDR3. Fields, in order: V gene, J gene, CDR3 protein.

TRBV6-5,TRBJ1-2,CASRPTGQNYGYTF
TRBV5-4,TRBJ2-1,CASSPWGATDSYNEQFF
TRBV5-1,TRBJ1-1,CASSLGDRLMNTEAFF
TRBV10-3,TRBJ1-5,CAISLTGASNQPQHF
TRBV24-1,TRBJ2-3,CATSDPNRLAGDDPDTQYF
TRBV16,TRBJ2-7,CASSFRLAGTSYEQYF
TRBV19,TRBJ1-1,CASSGVLNTEAFF
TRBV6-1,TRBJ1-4,CASSEASRVREKLFF
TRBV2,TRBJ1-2,CASSDSSNYGYTF
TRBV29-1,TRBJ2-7,CSVEVWTSGRGSYEQYF
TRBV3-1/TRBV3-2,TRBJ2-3,CASSQDHAPTDTQYF
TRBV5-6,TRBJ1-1,CASSLLDRGDTEAFF
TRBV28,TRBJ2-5,CASSPPAEGYQETQYF
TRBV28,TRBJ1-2,CASSAPPGQGTYGYTF
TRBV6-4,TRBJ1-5,CAKPRWGRNQPQHF
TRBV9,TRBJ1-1,CASSPRGTMNTEAFF
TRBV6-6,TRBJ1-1,CASSPAGQGTEAFF
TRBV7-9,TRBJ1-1,CASSRVRGWDTEAFF
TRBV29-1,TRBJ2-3,CSVEGSGTDTQYF
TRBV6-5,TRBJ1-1,CASGQGAGYGTEAFF